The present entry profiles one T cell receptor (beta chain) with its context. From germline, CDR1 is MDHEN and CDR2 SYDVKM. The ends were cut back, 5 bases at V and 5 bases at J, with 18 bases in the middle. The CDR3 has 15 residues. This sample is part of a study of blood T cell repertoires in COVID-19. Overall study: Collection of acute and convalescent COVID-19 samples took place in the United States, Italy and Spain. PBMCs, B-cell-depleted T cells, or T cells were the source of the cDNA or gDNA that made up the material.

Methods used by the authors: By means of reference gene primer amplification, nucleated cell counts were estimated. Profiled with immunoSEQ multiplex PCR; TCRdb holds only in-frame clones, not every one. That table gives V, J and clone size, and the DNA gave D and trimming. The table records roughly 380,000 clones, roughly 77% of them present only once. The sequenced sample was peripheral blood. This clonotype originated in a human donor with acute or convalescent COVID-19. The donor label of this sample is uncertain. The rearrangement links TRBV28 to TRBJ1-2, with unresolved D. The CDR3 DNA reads TGTGCCAGCAGTGTCAACCCGCGTGGGCCTTATGGCTACACCTTC. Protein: CASSVNPRGPYGYTF.